The 22 T cell receptor beta chains reported below all come from one sample, sequenced in a study of cytomegalovirus exposure and HLA in healthy donors. A multiplex PCR was run with 60 Vbeta primers and 13 Jbeta primers. The assay was immunoSEQ multiplex PCR, and TCRdb's table has in-frame clones only and misses some. The profile shows over 150,000 clones, about 80% of them singletons. Sequences were obtained from PBMCs. Source of these receptors: a man between 50 and 59 years old in good health and CMV-seropositive.

The chain recombines TRBV7-3 with TRBJ2-1, with D perhaps TRBD2 (7 bases). The CDR3 runs 15 residues. The V end was cut by 1 base, the J end by 4 bases, with 11 bases between. Per germline, CDR1 SGHTA and CDR2 FQGTGA. The CDR3 DNA is TGTGCCAGCAGCTTAAGCGGGGGCCTATACAATGAGCAGTTCTTC. Its translation is CASSLSGGLYNEQFF. The variable domain in full, completed from reference TRBV7-3 and TRBJ2-1, reads GAGVSQTPSNKVTEKGKYVELRCDPISGHTALYWYRQSLGQGPEFLIYFQGTGAADDSGLPNDRFFAVRPEGSVSTLKIQRTERGDSAVYLCASSLSGGLYNEQFFGPGTRLTVL.

The gene calls are TRBV7-3 and TRBJ2-1; 9 nucleotides match TRBD1. The CDR3 extends over 19 amino acids. In germline, CDR1 is SGHTA, CDR2 FQGTGA. Germline trimming cut 1 base from V and 0 bases from J; bases unmatched to any gene: 10. CDR3 DNA sequence: TGTGCCAGCAGCTTAATGGGACAGGGTATCCTGAGCTCCTACAATGAGCAGTTCTTC. It yields the protein CASSLMGQGILSSYNEQFF.

The gene calls are TRBV7-6 and TRBJ2-7; TRBD1 aligns across 8 bases. Unmatched junction bases numbered 4, after V lost 4 bases and J lost 2 bases. CDR3 size: 14 residues. CDR1 is SGHVS, CDR2 FNYEAQ, per germline. CDR3 loop: CASSSGQGPYEQYF. The CDR3 DNA reads as TGTGCCAGCAGCTCCGGACAGGGACCCTACGAGCAGTACTTC.

This chain joins TRBV12-2 and TRBJ2-7; TRBD2 reflects the table's D call only, with no check against the DNA. TRBV12-2 is termed a pseudogene. The CDR3 extends over 12 amino acids. In DNA form, the CDR3 reads TGTGCACGACGACTTTGGCGGTACGAGCAGTACTTC. Translation gives CARRLWRYEQYF.

The chain is built from TRBV27 and TRBJ2-7; 7 bases are a match to TRBD1. The J segment lost 1 base and the V segment lost 5 bases, leaving 5 bases of the junction unmatched. The germline CDR1 and CDR2 sequences are MNHEY and SMNVEV (reference sequence). This CDR3 is 14 amino acids long. The CDR3 DNA sequence: TGTGCCAGCAGTCGACAGGGCAGATCCTACGAGCAGTACTTC. It translates to CASSRQGRSYEQYF.

V gene TRBV5-4 combines with J gene TRBJ2-2; TRBD2 matches at 11 bases. Germline V gives CDR1 SGHNT, CDR2 YYREEE (reference sequence). The CDR3 extends over 17 amino acids. Trimming removed 4 bases from V and 4 bases from J; junction bases left unmatched: 9. The CDR3 DNA sequence: TGTGCCAGCAGCCCCGGGACTAGCGGTTCCTTCACCGGGGAGCTGTTTTTT. It yields the protein CASSPGTSGSFTGELFF.

The chain has TRBV9 and TRBJ1-2; 7 nucleotides agree with TRBD1. V was clipped by 7 bases and J by 5 bases; unmatched bases: 8. The length of the CDR3 is 13 residues. Germline V gene data show CDR1 as SGDLS and CDR2 as YYNGEE. Here the CDR3 reads CASQTGSGYGYTF. The CDR3 DNA sequence: TGTGCCAGCCAGACAGGGTCAGGGTATGGCTACACCTTC.

The chain combines TRBV30 with TRBJ1-5; 10 nucleotides align to TRBD1. This CDR3 spans 13 amino acids. Trimming cost V 5 bases and J 5 bases; bases outside gene matches: 3. Per the germline V gene, CDR1 is GTSNPN and CDR2 is SVGIG (reference sequence). The CDR3 DNA reads TGTGCCTGGGACAGGGGGCAGGATCAGCCCCAGCATTTT. Encoded protein: CAWDRGQDQPQHF.

This rearrangement joins TRBV19 to TRBJ2-7; D possibly corresponds to TRBD2 (5 bases). Trimming removed 10 bases from V and 3 bases from J, with 13 bases in between. From germline, CDR1 is LNHDA and CDR2 SQIVND (reference sequence). The CDR3 length is 12 residues. The CDR3 loop reads CAIWRLVYEQYF. The CDR3 DNA is TGTGCCATTTGGAGGTTAGTCTACGAGCAGTACTTC.

V is TRBV5-1 and J is TRBJ2-7; D may be TRBD2 (5 bases). Germline CDR1 reads SGHRS; CDR2 reads YFSETQ. This CDR3 comprises 15 residues. V dropped 4 bases and J dropped 4 bases, with 18 bases sitting between them. The CDR3, as DNA: TGCGCCAGCAGCGCGGGCCTATTGGACGTGTACGAGCAGTACTTC. Protein product: CASSAGLLDVYEQYF.

The chain recombines TRBV15 with TRBJ1-5, with 7 bases lining up with TRBD1. This CDR3 contains 16 residues. Germline loops: CDR1 LNHNV, CDR2 YYDKDF (reference sequence). The J segment lost 2 bases and the V segment lost 6 bases, leaving 10 bases of the junction unmatched. The CDR3 protein is CATSVTGYDGNQPQHF. The CDR3 DNA reads as TGTGCCACCAGTGTGACAGGGTATGATGGCAATCAGCCCCAGCATTTT.

This clone was found a few times. The chain uses TRBV2 and TRBJ2-6; 7 bases match TRBD1. Germline loops: CDR1 SNHLY, CDR2 FYNNEI. The V and J ends lost 8 bases and 2 bases, in that order; junction bases with no gene match: 3. The CDR3 sequence is 14 residues long. The CDR3 region has the DNA TGTGCCAGCCGAGGGGGCGCTGGGGCCAACGTCCTGACTTTC. Protein: CASRGGAGANVLTF. The full variable domain, rest sourced from reference TRBV2 and TRBJ2-6, is EPEVTQTPSHQVTQMGQEVILRCVPISNHLYFYWYRQILGQKVEFLVSFYNNEISEKSEIFDDQFSVERPDGSNFTLKIRSTKLEDSAMYFCASRGGAGANVLTFGAGSRLTVL.

The chain joins TRBV10-3 to TRBJ1-2; a possible D gene is TRBD1 (6 bases). The germline V gene has CDR1 ENHRY and CDR2 SYGVKD. CDR3 length: 14 amino acids. Between the trimmed V and J ends, which lost 1 base and 6 bases, there was a span of 12 bases. The CDR3, as DNA: TGTGCCATCAGTGAGTTGTCAGGGGCGGATGGCTACACCTTC. It specifies CAISELSGADGYTF.

V gene TRBV4-1 combines with J gene TRBJ2-7, with 10 bases identical to TRBD1. This CDR3 has 14 amino acids. V trimming: 3 bases; J trimming: 3 bases; junction bases outside the gene matches: 2. Germline V gene data show CDR1 as MGHRA and CDR2 as YSYEKL. Written as DNA, the CDR3 is TGCGCCAGCAGCCATGACAGGGGGCTCTACGAGCAGTACTTC. Translated: CASSHDRGLYEQYF.

The chain carries TRBV6-5 and TRBJ1-1, with D hard to call. The ends were cut back, 1 base at V and 5 bases at J, with 8 bases in the middle. The CDR3 has 13 residues. CDR1 and CDR2 (germline): MNHEY, SVGAGI. The CDR3 bases are TGTGCCAGCAGTTACTTGGGGAGGACTGAAGCTTTCTTT. This gives the protein CASSYLGRTEAFF.

The chain employs TRBV7-9 and TRBJ2-1; TRBD1 matches 8 bases. The CDR3 runs 16 residues. J lost 3 bases, V lost 4 bases, and 8 bases had no gene match. Looked up from germline, CDR1 is SEHNR and CDR2 is FQNEAQ (reference sequence). Here the CDR3 DNA reads TGTGCCAGCAGCTCCCCTGGACAGGGTCTCTACAATGAGCAGTTCTTC. Its protein is CASSSPGQGLYNEQFF.

CDR3: CASSVAISSGANVLTF. The DNA of the CDR3 is TGTGCCAGCAGCGTAGCTATAAGCTCTGGGGCCAACGTCCTGACTTTC. This chain connects TRBV9 to TRBJ2-6; no clear D gene. Between the trimmed V and J ends, which lost 0 bases and 0 bases, there was a span of 7 bases. Germline CDR1 and CDR2: SGDLS and YYNGEE. The CDR3 extends over 16 amino acids.

The chain recombines TRBV7-9 with TRBJ2-3; TRBD1 matches at 7 bases. CDR3 length: 15 residues. With 1 base clipped from V and 6 bases from J, the junction kept 7 bases outside the gene matches. Per the germline V gene, CDR1 is SEHNR and CDR2 is FQNEAQ (reference sequence). CDR3 loop: CASSLVPTGADTQYF. The CDR3 coding sequence is TGTGCCAGCAGCTTAGTCCCAACAGGGGCTGATACGCAGTATTTT.

The chain combines TRBV4-3 with TRBJ2-1, with TRBD1 as a possible D gene (6 bases). The germline V gene encodes CDR1 LGHNA and CDR2 YSLEER. Trimming shortened V by 6 bases and J by 6 bases, and 12 bases separated the two germline ends. The CDR3 is made up of 13 amino acids. The CDR3 is CASSVQGGNEQFF. DNA for the CDR3: TGCGCCAGCAGTGTCCAAGGGGGCAATGAGCAGTTCTTC.

This sequence joins TRBV27 and TRBJ1-1; TRBD1 matches at 10 bases. Trimming cost V 5 bases and J 7 bases; bases outside gene matches: 7. This CDR3 spans 14 amino acids. Germline CDR1 is MNHEY and CDR2 is SMNVEV (reference sequence). CDR3 loop: CASSRRDRGFEAFF. The CDR3 DNA reads as TGTGCCAGCAGTAGACGGGACAGGGGCTTTGAAGCTTTCTTT.

This clone was observed a handful of times. The V gene is TRBV5-4, the J gene TRBJ2-1; 7 bases align to TRBD2. This CDR3 has 12 amino acids. Trimming at V came to 5 bases and at J to 8 bases, leaving 4 bases not matched to a gene. CDR1 is SGHNT and CDR2 is YYREEE in the germline V gene (reference sequence). This CDR3 is CASSRTRDEQFF. The CDR3 DNA is TGTGCCAGCAGTCGGACTAGGGATGAGCAGTTCTTC.

V usage is TRBV9 and J usage is TRBJ2-1, with unresolved D. Germline V gives CDR1 SGDLS, CDR2 YYNGEE. Trimming pared 2 bases from V and 5 bases from J, leaving 17 bases between. The CDR3 consists of 16 residues. CDR3: CASSVSPAATNNEQFF. CDR3 coding DNA: TGTGCCAGCAGCGTTAGTCCGGCGGCCACGAACAATGAGCAGTTCTTC.